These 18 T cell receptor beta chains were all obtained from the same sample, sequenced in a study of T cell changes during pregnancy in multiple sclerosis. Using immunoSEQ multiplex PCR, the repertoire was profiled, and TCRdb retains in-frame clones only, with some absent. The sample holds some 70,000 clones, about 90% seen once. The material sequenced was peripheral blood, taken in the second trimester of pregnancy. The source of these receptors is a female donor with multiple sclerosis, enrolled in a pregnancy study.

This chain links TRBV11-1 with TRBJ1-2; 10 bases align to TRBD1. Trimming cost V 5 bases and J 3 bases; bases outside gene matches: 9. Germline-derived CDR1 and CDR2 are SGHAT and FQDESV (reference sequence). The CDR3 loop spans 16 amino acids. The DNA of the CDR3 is TGTGCCAGCAGCCAGGACAGGGGGGCCTCATACTATGGCTACACCTTC. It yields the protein CASSQDRGASYYGYTF.

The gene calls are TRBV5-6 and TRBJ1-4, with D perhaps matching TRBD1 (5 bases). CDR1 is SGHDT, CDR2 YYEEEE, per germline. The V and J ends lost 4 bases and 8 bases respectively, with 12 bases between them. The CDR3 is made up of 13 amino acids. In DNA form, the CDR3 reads TGTGCCAGCAGCCGGCGGGGGTTCGAAAAACTGTTTTTT. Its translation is CASSRRGFEKLFF.

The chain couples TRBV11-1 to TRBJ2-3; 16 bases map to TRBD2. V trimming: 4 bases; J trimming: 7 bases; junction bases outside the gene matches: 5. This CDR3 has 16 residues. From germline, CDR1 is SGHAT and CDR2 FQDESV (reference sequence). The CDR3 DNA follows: TGTGCCAGCAGCTCGGGACTAGCGGGGGGGCCAAATACGCAGTATTTT. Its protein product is CASSSGLAGGPNTQYF.

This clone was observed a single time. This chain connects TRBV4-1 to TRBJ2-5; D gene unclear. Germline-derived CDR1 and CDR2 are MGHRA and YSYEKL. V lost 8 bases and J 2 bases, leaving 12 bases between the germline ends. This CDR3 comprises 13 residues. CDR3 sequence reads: CASLPGEQETQYF. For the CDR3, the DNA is TGCGCCAGCCTCCCTGGAGAACAAGAGACCCAGTACTTC.

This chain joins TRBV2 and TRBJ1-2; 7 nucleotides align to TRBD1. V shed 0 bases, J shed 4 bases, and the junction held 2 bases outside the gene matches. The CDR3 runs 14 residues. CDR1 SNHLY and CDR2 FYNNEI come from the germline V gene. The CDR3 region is CASSEATGFYGYTF. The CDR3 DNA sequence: TGTGCCAGCAGTGAAGCGACAGGGTTCTATGGCTACACCTTC.

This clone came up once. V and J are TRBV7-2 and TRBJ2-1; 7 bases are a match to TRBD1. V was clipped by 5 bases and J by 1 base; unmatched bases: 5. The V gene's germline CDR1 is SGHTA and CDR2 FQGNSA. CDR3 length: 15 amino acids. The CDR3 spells CASSLTGNSYNEQFF. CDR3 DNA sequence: TGTGCCAGCAGCCTGACAGGGAATTCCTACAATGAGCAGTTCTTC.

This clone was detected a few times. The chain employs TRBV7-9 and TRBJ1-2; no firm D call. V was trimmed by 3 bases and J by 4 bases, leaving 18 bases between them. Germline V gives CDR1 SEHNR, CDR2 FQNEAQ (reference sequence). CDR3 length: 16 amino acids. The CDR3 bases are TGTGCCAGCAGCTTTATTTTAAGGGCCGAGGGCTATGGCTACACCTTC. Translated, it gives CASSFILRAEGYGYTF. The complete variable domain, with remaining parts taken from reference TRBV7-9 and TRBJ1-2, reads DTGVSQNPRHKITKRGQNVTFRCDPISEHNRLYWYRQTLGQGPEFLTYFQNEAQLEKSRLLSDRFSAERPKGSFSTLEIQRTEQGDSAMYLCASSFILRAEGYGYTFGSGTRLTVV.

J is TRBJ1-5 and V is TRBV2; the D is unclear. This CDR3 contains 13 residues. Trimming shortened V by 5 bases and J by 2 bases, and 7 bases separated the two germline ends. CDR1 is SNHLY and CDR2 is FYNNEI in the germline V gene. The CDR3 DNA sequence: TGTGCCAGCAGTCCGCGTGGCAATCAGCCCCAGCATTTT. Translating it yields CASSPRGNQPQHF.

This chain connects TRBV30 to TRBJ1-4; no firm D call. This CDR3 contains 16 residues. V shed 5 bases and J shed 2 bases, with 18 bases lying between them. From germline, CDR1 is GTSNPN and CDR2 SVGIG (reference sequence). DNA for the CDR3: TGTGCCTGGGGGTCGAGAGCTGTCAGGACTAATGAAAAACTGTTTTTT. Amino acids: CAWGSRAVRTNEKLFF.

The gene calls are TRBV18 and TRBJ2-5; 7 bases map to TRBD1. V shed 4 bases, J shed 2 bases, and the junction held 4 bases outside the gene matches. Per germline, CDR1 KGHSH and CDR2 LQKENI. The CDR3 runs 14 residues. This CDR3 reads CASSRQTGQETQYF. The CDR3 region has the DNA TGTGCCAGCTCACGGCAGACAGGGCAAGAGACCCAGTACTTC. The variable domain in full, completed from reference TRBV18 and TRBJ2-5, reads NAGVMQNPRHLVRRRGQEARLRCSPMKGHSHVYWYRQLPEEGLKFMVYLQKENIIDESGMPKERFSAEFPKEGPSILRIQQVVRGDSAAYFCASSRQTGQETQYFGPGTRLLVL.

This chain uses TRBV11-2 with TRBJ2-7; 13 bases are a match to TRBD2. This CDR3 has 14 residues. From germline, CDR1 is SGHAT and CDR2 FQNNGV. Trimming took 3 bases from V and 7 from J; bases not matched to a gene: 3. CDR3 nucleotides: TGTGCCAGCAGCTTTACTAGCGGGGGGGGAGAGCAGTACTTC. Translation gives CASSFTSGGGEQYF. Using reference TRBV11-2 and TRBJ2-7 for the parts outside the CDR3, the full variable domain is EAGVAQSPRYKIIEKRQSVAFWCNPISGHATLYWYQQILGQGPKLLIQFQNNGVVDDSQLPKDRFSAERLKGVDSTLKIQPAKLEDSAVYLCASSFTSGGGEQYFGPGTRLTVT.

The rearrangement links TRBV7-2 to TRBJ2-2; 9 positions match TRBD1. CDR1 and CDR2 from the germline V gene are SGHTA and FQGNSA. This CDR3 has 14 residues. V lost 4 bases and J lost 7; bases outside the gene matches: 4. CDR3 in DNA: TGTGCCAGCAGCTCCGGGACAGGGTACGGGGAGCTGTTTTTT. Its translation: CASSSGTGYGELFF.

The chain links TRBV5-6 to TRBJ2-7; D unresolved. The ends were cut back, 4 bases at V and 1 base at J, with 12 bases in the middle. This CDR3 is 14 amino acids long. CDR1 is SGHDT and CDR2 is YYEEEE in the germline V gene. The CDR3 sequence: CASSVAIGSYEQYF. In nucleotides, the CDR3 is TGTGCCAGCAGCGTCGCAATCGGGTCCTACGAGCAGTACTTC.

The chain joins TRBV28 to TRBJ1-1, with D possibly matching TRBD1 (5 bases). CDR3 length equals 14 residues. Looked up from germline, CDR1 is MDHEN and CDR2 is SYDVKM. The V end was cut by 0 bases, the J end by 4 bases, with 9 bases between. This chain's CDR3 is CASSLWGLGTEAFF. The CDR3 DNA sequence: TGTGCCAGCAGTTTATGGGGGCTGGGCACTGAAGCTTTCTTT.

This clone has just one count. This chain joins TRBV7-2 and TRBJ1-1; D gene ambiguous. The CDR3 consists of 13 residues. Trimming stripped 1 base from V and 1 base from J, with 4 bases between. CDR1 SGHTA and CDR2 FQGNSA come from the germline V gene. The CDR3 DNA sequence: TGTGCCAGCAGCTTAGGAGAGAACACTGAAGCTTTCTTT. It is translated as CASSLGENTEAFF.

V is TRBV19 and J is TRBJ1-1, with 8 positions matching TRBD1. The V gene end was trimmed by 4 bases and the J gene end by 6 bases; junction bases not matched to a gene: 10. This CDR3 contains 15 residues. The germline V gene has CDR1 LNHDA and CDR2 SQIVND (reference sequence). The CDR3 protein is CASSTPGQVAAEAFF. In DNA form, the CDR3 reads TGTGCCAGTAGTACCCCGGGACAGGTTGCGGCTGAAGCTTTCTTT.

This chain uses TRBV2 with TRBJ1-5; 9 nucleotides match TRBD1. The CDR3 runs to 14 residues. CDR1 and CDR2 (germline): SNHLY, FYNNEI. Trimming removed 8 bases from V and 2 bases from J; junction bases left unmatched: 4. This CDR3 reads CASGGQGGNQPQHF. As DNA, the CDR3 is TGTGCCAGCGGGGGACAGGGCGGCAATCAGCCCCAGCATTTT.

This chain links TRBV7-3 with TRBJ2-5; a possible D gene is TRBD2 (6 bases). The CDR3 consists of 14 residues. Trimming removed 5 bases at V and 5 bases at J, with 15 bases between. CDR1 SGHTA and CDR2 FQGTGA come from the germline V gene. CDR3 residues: CASSPHGGAETQYF. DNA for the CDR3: TGTGCCAGCAGCCCCCATGGAGGGGCCGAGACCCAGTACTTC.